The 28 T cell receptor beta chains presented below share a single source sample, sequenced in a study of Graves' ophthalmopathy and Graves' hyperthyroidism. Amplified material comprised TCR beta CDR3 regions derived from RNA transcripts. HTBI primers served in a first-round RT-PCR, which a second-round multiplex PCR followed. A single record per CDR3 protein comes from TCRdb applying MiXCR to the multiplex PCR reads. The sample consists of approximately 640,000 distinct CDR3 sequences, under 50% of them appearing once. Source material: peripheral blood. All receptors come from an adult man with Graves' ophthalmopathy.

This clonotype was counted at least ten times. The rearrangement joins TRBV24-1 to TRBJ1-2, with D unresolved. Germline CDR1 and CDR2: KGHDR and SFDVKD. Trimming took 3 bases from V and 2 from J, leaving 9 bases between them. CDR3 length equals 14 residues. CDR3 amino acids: CATSDQQVNYGYTF. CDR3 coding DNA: TGTGCCACCAGTGATCAGCAGGTCAACTATGGCTACACCTTC.

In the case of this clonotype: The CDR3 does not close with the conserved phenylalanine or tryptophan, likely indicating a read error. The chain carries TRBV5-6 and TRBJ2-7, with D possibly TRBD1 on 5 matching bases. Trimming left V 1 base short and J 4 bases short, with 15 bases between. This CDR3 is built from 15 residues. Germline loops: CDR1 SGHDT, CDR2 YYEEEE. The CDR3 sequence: CASSLQGLSRYEQYC. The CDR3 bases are TGTGCCAGCAGCTTGCAGGGCTTGTCACGATACGAGCAGTACTGC.

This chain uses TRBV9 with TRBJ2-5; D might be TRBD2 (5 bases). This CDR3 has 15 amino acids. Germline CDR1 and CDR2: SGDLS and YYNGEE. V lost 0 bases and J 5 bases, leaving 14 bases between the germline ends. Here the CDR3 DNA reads TGTGCCAGCAGCGTAGGGGGAGAGAGTGGGGAGACCCAGTACTTC. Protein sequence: CASSVGGESGETQYF.

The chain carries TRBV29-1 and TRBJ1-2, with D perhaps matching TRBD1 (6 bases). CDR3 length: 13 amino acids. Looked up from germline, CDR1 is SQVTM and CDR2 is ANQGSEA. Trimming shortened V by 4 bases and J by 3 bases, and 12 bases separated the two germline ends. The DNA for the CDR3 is TGCAGCGTTGCTAGGGGGAAGGACTATGGCTACACCTTC. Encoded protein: CSVARGKDYGYTF.

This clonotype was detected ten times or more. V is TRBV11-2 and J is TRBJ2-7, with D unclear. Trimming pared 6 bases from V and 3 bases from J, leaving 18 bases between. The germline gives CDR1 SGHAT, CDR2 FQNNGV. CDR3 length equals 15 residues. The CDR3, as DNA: TGTGCCAGCAGACCCCCCTTCGCTAGTAACTACGAGCAGTACTTC. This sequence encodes CASRPPFASNYEQYF.

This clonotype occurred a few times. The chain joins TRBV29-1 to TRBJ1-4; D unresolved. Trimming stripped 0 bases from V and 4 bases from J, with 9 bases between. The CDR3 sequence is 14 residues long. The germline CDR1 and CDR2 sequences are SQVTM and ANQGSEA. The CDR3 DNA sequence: TGCAGCGTTGAAGATCAATCCGTTAATGAAAAACTGTTTTTT. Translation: CSVEDQSVNEKLFF.

CDR3 residues: CASSLWTATGANVLTF. CDR3 in DNA: TGCGCCAGCAGCCTATGGACAGCTACTGGGGCCAACGTCCTGACTTTC. The rearrangement links TRBV5-1 to TRBJ2-6, with D possibly matching TRBD1 (6 bases). CDR3 length equals 16 residues. The germline V gene has CDR1 SGHRS and CDR2 YFSETQ. Trimming left V 4 bases short and J 2 bases short, with 13 bases between.

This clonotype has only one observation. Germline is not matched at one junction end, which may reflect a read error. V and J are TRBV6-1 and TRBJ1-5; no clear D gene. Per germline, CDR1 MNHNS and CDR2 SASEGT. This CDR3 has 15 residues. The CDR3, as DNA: TGTGCCAGCAGTTACTCGGGATCTAGCAATCAGGCCCAGCATTTT. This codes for CASSYSGSSNQAQHF.

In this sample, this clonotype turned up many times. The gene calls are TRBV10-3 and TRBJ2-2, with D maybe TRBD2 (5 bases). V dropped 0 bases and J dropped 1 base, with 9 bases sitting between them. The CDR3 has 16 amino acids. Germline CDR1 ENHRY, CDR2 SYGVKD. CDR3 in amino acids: CAISESAGLNTGELFF. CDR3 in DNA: TGTGCCATCAGTGAGTCTGCAGGACTGAACACCGGGGAGCTGTTTTTT.

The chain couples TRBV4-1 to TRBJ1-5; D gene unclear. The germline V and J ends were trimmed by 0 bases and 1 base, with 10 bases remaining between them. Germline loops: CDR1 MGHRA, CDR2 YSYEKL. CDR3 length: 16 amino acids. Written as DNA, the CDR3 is TGCGCCAGCAGCCAAGATCTCGTGGACAGCAATCAGCCCCAGCATTTT. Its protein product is CASSQDLVDSNQPQHF.

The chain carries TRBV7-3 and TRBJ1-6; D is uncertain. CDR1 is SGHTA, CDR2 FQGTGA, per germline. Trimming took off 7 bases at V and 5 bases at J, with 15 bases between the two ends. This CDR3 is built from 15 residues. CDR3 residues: CASTRQVGNNSPLHF. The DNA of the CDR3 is TGTGCCAGCACCCGACAAGTCGGGAATAATTCACCCCTCCACTTT.

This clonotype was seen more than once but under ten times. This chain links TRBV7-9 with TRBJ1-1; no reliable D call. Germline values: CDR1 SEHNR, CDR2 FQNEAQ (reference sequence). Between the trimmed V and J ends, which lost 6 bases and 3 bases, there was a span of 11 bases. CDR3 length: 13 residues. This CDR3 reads CASSYSLYTEAFF. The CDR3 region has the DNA TGTGCCAGCAGTTACAGTCTTTACACTGAAGCTTTCTTT.

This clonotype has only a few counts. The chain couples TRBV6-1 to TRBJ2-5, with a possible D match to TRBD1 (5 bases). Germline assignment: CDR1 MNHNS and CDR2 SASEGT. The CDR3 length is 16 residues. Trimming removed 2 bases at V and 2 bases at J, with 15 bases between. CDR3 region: CASSERTRAVQETQYF. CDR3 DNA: TGTGCCAGCAGTGAACGGACAAGAGCAGTTCAAGAGACCCAGTACTTC.

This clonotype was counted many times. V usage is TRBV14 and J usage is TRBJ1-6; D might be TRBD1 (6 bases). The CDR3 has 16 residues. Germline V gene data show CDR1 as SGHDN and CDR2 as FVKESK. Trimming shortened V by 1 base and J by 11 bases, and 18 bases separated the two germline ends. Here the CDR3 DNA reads TGTGCCAGCAGCCAAGTGGGCGGGACACCCACGGCACCCCTCCACTTT. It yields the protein CASSQVGGTPTAPLHF.

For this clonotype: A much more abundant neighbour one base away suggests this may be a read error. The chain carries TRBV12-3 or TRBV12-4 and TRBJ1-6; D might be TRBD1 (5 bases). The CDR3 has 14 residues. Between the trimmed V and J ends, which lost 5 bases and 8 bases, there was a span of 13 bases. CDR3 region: CASSPGKDDSPLHF. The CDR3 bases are TGTGCCAGCAGTCCAGGGAAAGATGATTCACCCCTCCACTTT.

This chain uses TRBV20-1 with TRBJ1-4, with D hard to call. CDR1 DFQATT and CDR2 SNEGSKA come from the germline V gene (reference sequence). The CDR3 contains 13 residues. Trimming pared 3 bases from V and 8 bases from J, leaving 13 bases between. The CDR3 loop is CSASGMAGEKLFF. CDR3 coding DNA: TGCAGTGCTAGTGGGATGGCTGGGGAAAAACTGTTTTTT.

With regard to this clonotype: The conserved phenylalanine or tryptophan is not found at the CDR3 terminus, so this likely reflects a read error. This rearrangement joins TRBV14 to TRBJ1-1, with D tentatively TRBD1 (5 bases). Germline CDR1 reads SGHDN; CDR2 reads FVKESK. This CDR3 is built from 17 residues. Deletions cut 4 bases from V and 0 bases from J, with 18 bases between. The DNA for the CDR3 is TGTGCCAGCAGCCCAGTGGGGCAGGGCCTCATGAACACTGAAGCTTTCTCT. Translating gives CASSPVGQGLMNTEAFS.

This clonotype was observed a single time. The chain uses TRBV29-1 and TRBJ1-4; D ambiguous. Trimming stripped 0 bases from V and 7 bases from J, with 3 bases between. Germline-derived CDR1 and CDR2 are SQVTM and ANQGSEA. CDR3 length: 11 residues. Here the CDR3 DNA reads TGCAGCGTTGAAGATGGTGAAAAACTGTTTTTT. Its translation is CSVEDGEKLFF.

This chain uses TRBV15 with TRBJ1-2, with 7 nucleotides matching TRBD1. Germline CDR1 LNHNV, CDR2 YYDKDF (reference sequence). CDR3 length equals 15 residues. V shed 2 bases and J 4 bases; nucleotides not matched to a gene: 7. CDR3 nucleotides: TGTGCCACCAGCAGACGTAGAGGGGGCATCTATGGCTACACCTTC. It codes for CATSRRRGGIYGYTF.

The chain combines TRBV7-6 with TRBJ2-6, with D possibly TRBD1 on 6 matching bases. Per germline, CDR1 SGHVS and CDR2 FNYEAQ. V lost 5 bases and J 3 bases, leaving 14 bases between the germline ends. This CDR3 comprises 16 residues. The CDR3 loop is CASSLGARGGANVLTF. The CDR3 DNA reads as TGTGCCAGCAGCCTAGGGGCCAGGGGTGGGGCCAACGTCCTGACTTTC.

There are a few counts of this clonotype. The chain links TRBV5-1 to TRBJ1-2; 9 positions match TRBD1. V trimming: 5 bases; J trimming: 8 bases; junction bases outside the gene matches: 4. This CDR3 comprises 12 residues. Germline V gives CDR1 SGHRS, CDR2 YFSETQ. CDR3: CASRQGAQGYTF. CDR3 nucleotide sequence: TGCGCCAGCAGACAGGGGGCGCAAGGCTACACCTTC.

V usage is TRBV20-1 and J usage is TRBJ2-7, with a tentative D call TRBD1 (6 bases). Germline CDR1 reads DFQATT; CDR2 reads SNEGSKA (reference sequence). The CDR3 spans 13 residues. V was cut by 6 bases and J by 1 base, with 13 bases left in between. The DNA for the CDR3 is TGCAGTGCAACAACAGGGTTTTCCTACGAGCAGTACTTC. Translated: CSATTGFSYEQYF.

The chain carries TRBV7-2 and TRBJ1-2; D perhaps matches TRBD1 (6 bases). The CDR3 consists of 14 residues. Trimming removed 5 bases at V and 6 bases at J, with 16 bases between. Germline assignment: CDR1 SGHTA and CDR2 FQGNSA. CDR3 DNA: TGTGCCAGCAGCCCTGGGTTCCCAGGGGATGGCTACACCTTC. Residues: CASSPGFPGDGYTF.

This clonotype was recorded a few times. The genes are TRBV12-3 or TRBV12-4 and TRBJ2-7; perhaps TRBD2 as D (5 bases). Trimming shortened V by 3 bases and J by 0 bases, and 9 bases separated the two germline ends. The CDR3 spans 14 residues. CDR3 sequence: CASSFVSGSYEQYF. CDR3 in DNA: TGTGCCAGCAGTTTTGTGAGCGGCTCCTACGAGCAGTACTTC.

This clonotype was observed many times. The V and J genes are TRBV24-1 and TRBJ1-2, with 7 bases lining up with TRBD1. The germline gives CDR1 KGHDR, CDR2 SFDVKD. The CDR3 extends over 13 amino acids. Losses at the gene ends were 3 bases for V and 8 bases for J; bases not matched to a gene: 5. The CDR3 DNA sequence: TGTGCCACCAGTGATGGGACAGCTCTCGGCTACACCTTC. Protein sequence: CATSDGTALGYTF.

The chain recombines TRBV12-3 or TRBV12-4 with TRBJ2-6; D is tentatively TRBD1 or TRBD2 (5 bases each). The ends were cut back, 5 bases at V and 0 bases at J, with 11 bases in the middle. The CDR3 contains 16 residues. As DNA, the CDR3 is TGTGCCAGCAGTGTCGGGGCCCCCTCTGGGGCCAACGTCCTGACTTTC. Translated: CASSVGAPSGANVLTF.

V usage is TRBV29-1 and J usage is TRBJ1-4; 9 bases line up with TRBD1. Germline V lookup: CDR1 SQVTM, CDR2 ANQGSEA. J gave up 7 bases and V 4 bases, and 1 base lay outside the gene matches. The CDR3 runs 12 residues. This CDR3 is CSVAGQGEKLFF. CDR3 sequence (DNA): TGCAGCGTTGCGGGACAGGGTGAAAAACTGTTTTTT.

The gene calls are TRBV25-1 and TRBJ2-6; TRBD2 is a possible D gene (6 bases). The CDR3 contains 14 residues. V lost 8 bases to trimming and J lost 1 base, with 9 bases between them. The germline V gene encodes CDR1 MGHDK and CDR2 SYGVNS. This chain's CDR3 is CASRRDSGANVLTF. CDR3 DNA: TGTGCCAGCCGGAGGGATTCTGGGGCCAACGTCCTGACTTTC. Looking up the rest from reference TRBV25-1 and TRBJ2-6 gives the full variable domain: EADIYQTPRYLVIGTGKKITLECSQTMGHDKMYWYQQDPGMELHLIHYSYGVNSTEKGDLSSESTVSRIRTEHFPLTLESARPSHTSQYLCASRRDSGANVLTFGAGSRLTVL.